The clone carrying this TCR beta chain was counted once. The source of the sample is a study of blood T cell repertoires in COVID-19. Background on the study: Acute and convalescent COVID-19 specimens originated in the United States, Italy and Spain. Sources were T cells, B-cell-depleted T cells, or PBMCs; the material itself was cDNA or gDNA.

Assignment of participants to cohorts was predicated upon participant-reported clinical history. The CDR3 runs to 13 residues. CDR1 is SNHLY and CDR2 is FYNNEI in the germline V gene. The J segment lost 5 bases and the V segment lost 7 bases, leaving 6 bases of the junction unmatched. Study processing details: Cell counts per sample came from amplifying reference gene primers. Clones were sequenced by immunoSEQ multiplex PCR, and TCRdb holds only the in-frame ones, with some missing. The V and J calls and the clone size are those of that table, but D and trimming were determined from the DNA. The sample has a few hundred thousand clones, about 86% seen once.

Sequenced sample: PBMCs or T cells enriched from blood (not recorded which). This clonotype was obtained from a man aged 25-45 years with acute COVID-19. The chain is built from TRBV2 and TRBJ1-1; 8 bases align to TRBD1. In DNA, the CDR3 is TGTGCCAGCAATCTGGGACAGGAGACTGAAGCTTTCTTT. As protein: CASNLGQETEAFF.